This T cell receptor (beta chain) was identified during a study of Ad26.COV2.S vaccination and SARS-CoV-2 variants. Looking at the study overall: Enrollment placed the donor in the COV1001 Ad26.COV2.S trial arm. Dosing was one shot or two shots 56 days apart.

Treatment meaning: some 19 received Ad26.COV2.S at low or high dose, single or two shots; about 5 received placebo; per-sample allocation not given. Following the first vaccine or placebo injection, samples were taken on day 63. Germline CDR1 reads SGHTA; CDR2 reads FQGTGA. The CDR3 is 14 residues long. Trimming removed 1 base from V and 7 bases from J, with 10 bases in between. Sequencing used immunoSEQ multiplex PCR; TCRdb keeps in-frame clones, though not all of them. The sample contains almost 400,000 clones, around 89% of which appear only once. The genes are TRBV7-3 and TRBJ2-2; TRBD2 is a possible D gene (5 bases). The sample consisted of peripheral blood, taken in a trial of Ad26.COV2.S vaccine versus placebo. The TCR sequence derives from a person between 18 and 65 years old who received the Ad26.COV2.S COVID-19 vaccine or a placebo. This chain's CDR3 is CASSLKRGGGELFF. The CDR3 DNA is TGTGCCAGCAGCTTAAAACGCGGAGGCGGGGAGCTGTTTTTT.